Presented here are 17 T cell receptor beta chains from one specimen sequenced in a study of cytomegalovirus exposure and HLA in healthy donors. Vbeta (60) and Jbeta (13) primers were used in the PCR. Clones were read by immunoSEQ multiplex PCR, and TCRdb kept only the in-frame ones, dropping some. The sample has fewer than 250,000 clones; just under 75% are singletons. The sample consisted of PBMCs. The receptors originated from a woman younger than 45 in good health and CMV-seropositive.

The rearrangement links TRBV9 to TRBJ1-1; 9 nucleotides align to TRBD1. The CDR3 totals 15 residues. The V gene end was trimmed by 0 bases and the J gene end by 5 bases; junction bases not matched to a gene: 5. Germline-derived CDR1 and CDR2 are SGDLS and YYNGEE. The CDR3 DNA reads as TGTGCCAGCAGCGTAGTACAGGGGGCAGGTACTGAAGCTTTCTTT. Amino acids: CASSVVQGAGTEAFF.

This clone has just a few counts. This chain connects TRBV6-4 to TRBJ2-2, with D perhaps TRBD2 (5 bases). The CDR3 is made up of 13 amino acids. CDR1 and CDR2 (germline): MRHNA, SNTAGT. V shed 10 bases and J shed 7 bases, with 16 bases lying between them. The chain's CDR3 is CATSPRESGELFF. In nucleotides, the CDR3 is TGTGCCACTTCGCCCCGGGAAAGCGGGGAGCTGTTTTTT.

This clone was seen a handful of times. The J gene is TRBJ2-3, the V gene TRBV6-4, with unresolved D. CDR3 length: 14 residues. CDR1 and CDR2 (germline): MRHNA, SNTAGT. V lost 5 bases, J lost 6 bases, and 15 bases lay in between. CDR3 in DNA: TGTGCCAGCAGTATCCGGCCCGAGGTGGATACGCAGTATTTT. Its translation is CASSIRPEVDTQYF.

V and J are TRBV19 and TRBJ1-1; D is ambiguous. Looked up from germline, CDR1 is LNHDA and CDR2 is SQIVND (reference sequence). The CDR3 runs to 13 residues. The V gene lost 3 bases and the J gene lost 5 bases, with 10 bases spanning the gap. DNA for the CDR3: TGTGCCAGTAGTATGAGTGTTACGACTGAAGCTTTCTTT. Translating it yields CASSMSVTTEAFF.

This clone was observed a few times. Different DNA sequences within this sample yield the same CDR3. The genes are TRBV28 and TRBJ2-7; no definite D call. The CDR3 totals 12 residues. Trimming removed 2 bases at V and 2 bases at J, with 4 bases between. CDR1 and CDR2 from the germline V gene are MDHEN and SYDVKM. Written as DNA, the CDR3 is TGTGCCAGCAGTTTACTCGCCTACGAGCAGTACTTC. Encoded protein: CASSLLAYEQYF.

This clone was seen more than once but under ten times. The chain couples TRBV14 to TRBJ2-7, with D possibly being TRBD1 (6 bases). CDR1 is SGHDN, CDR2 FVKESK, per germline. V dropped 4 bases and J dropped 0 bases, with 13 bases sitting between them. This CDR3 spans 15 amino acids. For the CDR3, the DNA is TGTGCCAGCAGCCGGGACACCTTGTTCTCCTACGAGCAGTACTTC. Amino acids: CASSRDTLFSYEQYF.

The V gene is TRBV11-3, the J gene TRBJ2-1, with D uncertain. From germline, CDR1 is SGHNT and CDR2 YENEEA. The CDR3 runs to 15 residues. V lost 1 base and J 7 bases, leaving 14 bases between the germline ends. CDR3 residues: CASSLGQEVVNEQFF. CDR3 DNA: TGTGCCAGCAGCTTAGGTCAAGAGGTGGTGAATGAGCAGTTCTTC.

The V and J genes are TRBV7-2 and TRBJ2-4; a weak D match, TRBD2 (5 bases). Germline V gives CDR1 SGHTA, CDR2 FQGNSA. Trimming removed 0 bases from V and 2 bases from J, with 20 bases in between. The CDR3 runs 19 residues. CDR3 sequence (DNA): TGTGCCAGCAGCTTAGCAGGCACAACGGTTCGGGATACCAAAAACATTCAGTACTTC. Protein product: CASSLAGTTVRDTKNIQYF.

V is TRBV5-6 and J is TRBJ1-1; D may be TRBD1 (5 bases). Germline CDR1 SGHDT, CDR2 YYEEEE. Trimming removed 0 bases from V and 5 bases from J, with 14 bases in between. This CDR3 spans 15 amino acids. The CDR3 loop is CASSLGSAGRTEAFF. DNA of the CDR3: TGTGCCAGCAGCTTGGGATCGGCAGGGAGGACTGAAGCTTTCTTT.

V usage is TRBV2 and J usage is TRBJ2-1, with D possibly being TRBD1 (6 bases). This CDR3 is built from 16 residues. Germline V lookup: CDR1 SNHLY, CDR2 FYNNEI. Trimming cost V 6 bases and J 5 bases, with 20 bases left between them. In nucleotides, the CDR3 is TGTGCCAGCAGGGCAATAACAGGGCCAGCGGACAATGAGCAGTTCTTC. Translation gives CASRAITGPADNEQFF.

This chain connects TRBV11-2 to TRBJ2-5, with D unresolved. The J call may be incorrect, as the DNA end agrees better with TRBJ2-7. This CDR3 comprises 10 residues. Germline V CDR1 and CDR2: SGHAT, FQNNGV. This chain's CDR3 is CASSLDEQYF. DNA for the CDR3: TGTGCCAGCAGCTTAGACGAGCAGTACTTC.

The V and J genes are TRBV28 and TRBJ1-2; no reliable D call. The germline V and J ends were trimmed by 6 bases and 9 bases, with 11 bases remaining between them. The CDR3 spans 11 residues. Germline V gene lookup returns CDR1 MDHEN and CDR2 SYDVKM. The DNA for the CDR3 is TGTGCCAGCAGGGCCGGGGTTAGCTACACCTTC. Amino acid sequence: CASRAGVSYTF.

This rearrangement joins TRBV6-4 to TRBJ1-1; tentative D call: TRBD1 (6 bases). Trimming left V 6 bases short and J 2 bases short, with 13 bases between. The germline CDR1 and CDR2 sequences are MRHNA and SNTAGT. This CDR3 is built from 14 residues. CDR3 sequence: CASRTGTPNTEAFF. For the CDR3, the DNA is TGTGCCAGCAGGACCGGGACACCTAACACTGAAGCTTTCTTT.

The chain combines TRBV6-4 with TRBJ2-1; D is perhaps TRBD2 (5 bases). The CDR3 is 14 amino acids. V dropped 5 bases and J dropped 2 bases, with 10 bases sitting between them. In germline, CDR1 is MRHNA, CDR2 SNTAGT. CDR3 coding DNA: TGTGCCAGCAGTCTTGAGGGCACCTACAATGAGCAGTTCTTC. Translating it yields CASSLEGTYNEQFF.

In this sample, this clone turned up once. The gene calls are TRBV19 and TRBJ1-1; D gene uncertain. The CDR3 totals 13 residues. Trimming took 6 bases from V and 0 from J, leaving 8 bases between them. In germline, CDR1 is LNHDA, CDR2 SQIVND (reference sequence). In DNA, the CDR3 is TGTGCCAGTAGAGACACCTTGAACACTGAAGCTTTCTTT. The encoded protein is CASRDTLNTEAFF.

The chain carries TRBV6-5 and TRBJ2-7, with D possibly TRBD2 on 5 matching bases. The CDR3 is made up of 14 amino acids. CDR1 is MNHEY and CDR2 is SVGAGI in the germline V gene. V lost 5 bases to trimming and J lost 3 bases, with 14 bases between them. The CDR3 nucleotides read TGTGCCAGCAGTCCCGGACTCGGTGACTACGAGCAGTACTTC. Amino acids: CASSPGLGDYEQYF.

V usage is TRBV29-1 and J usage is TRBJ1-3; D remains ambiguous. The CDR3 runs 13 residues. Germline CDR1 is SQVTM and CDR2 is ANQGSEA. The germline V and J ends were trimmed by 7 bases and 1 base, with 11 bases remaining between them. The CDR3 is CSAGGFSGNTIYF. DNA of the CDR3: TGCAGCGCCGGAGGATTTTCTGGAAACACCATATATTTT.